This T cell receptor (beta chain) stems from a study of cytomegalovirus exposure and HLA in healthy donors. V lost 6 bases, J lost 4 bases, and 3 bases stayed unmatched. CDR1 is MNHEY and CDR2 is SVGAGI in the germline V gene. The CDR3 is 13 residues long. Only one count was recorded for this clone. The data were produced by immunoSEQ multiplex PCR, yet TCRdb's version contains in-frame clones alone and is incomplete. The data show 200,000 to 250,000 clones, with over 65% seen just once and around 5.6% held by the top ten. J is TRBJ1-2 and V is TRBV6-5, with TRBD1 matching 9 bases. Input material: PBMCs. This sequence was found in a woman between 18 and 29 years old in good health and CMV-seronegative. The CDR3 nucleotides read TGTGCCAGCAGCCAGGACAGGGGCTATGGCTACACCTTC. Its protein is CASSQDRGYGYTF.